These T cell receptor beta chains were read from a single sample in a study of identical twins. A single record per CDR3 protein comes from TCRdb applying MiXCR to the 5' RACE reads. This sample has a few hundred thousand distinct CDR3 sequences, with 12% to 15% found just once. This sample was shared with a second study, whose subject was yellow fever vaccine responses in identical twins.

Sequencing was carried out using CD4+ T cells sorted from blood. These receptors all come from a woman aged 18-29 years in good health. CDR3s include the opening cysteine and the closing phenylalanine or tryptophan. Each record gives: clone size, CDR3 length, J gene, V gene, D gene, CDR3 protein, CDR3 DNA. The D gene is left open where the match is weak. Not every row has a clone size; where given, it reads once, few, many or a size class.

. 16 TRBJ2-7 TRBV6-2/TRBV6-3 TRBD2 CASSYSPSGRVYEQYF TGTGCCAGCAGTTACTCGCCTAGCGGGAGAGTCTACGAGCAGTACTTC
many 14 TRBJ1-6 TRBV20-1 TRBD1 CSAISTGQLSHLHF TGCAGTGCTATTTCGACAGGGCAGCTCAGTCACCTCCACTTT
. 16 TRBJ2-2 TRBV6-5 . CASSYSGHLDTGELFF TGTGCCAGCAGTTACTCCGGACACCTCGACACCGGGGAGCTGTTTTTT
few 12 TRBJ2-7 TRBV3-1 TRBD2 CASSLAGGEQYF TGTGCCAGCAGCCTAGCGGGAGGCGAGCAGTACTTC
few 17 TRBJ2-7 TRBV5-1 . CASSLVSGRPTNYEQYF TGCGCCAGCAGCTTGGTTTCAGGAAGGCCGACCAACTACGAGCAGTACTTC
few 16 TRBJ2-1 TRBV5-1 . CASSLSLHREYNEQFF TGCGCCAGCAGCTTGTCTCTACACCGGGAGTACAATGAGCAGTTCTTC
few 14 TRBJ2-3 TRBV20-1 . CSARSGPSTDTQYF TGCAGTGCCAGAAGCGGGCCGAGCACAGATACGCAGTATTTT
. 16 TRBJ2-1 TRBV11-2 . CARRYLQGVSYNEQFF TGTGCCAGAAGGTATCTACAGGGTGTCTCCTACAATGAGCAGTTCTTC
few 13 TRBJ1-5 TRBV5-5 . CASSLNGDQPQHF TGTGCCAGCAGCTTGAATGGAGATCAGCCCCAGCATTTT
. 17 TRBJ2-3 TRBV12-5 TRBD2 CASGLGTPAGGWDTQYF TGTGCTAGTGGTTTGGGAACGCCGGCGGGGGGATGGGATACGCAGTATTTT
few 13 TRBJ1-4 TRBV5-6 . CASRRGGNEKLFF TGTGCCAGCCGCCGGGGGGGAAATGAAAAACTGTTTTTT
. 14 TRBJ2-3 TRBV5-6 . CASSPRGSTDTQYF TGTGCCAGCAGCCCCCGGGGAAGCACAGATACGCAGTATTTT
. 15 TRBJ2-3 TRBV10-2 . CASSEGVQFADTQYF TGCGCCAGCAGTGAAGGAGTCCAATTCGCAGATACGCAGTATTTT
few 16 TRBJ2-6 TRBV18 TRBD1 CASSPIQGSGANVLTF TGTGCCAGCTCACCAATACAGGGGTCTGGGGCCAACGTCCTGACTTTC
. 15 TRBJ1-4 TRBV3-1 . CASSPQGKTNEKLFF TGTGCCAGCAGCCCCCAGGGGAAGACTAATGAAAAACTGTTTTTT
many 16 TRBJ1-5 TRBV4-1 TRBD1 CASSQEAAGGGQPQHF TGCGCCAGCAGCCAAGAAGCGGCAGGGGGCGGACAGCCCCAGCATTTT
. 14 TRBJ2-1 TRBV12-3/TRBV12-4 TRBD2 CASRHGLAGNEQFF TGTGCCAGCAGACACGGACTAGCGGGCAATGAGCAGTTCTTC
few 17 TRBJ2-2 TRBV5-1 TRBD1 CASSPGTGGANTGELFF TGCGCCAGCAGCCCGGGGACAGGGGGCGCAAACACCGGGGAGCTGTTTTTT
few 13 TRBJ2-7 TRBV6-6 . CASRPEDRYEQYF TGTGCCAGCAGACCCGAAGATCGATACGAGCAGTACTTC
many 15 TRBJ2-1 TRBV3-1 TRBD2 CASSQEKGLAGEQFF TGTGCCAGCAGCCAAGAGAAAGGACTAGCTGGAGAGCAGTTCTTC
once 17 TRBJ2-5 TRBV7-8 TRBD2 CASSPTGLAGAGETQYF TGTGCCAGCAGCCCCACCGGACTAGCGGGGGCGGGGGAGACCCAGTACTTC
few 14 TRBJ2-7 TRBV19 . CASSKTEPGYEQYF TGTGCCAGTAGTAAGACAGAGCCGGGGTACGAGCAGTACTTC
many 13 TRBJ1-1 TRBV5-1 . CASNMGKNTEAFF TGCGCCAGCAACATGGGGAAGAACACTGAAGCTTTCTTT
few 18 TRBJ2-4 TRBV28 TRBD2 CASSLSRLAGDGKNIQYF TGTGCCAGCAGTTTATCCCGACTAGCGGGAGACGGCAAAAACATTCAGTACTTC
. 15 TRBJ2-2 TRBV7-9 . CASSFLRANTGELFF TGTGCCAGCAGCTTTCTACGGGCGAACACCGGGGAGCTGTTTTTT
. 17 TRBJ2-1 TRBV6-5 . CASSYKGKAPYYNEQFF TGTGCCAGCAGTTACAAAGGGAAGGCTCCTTACTACAATGAGCAGTTCTTC
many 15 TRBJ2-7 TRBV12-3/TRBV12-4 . CASSPAGAVSYEQYF TGTGCCAGCAGTCCCGCTGGGGCGGTGTCCTACGAGCAGTACTTC
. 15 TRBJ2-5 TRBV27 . CASNSSPGPQEAQYF TGTGCCAGCAATTCCTCCCCGGGCCCCCAAGAGGCCCAGTACTTC
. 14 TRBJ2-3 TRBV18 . CASSPTYSTDTQYF TGTGCCAGCTCACCAACCTATAGCACAGATACGCAGTATTTT
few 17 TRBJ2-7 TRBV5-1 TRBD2 CASSYSTGLASSYEQYF TGCGCCAGCAGCTACTCCACCGGACTAGCGAGCTCCTACGAGCAGTACTTC
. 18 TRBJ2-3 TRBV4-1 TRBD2 CASSQNNGGKHYTDTQYF TGCGCCAGCAGCCAAAATAACGGGGGGAAACATTACACAGATACGCAGTATTTT
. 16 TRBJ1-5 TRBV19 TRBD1 CASSHGQGLSNQPQHF TGTGCCAGTAGCCACGGACAGGGCTTAAGCAATCAGCCCCAGCATTTT
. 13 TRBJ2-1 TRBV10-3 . CAISQGIYNEQFF TGTGCCATCAGCCAGGGGATCTACAATGAGCAGTTCTTC
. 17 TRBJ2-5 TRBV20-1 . CSARDSQIGTWGGTQYF TGCAGTGCTAGAGACAGCCAAATCGGGACCTGGGGTGGGACCCAGTACTTC
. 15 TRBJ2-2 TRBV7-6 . CASSPTGKNTGELFF TGTGCCAGCAGCCCGACTGGGAAGAACACCGGGGAGCTGTTTTTT
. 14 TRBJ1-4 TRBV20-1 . CSARRQALGEKLFF TGCAGTGCTAGACGACAGGCCCTAGGGGAAAAACTGTTTTTT
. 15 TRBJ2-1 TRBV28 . CNHRDPMSSYNEQFF TGCAACCACCGGGACCCAATGAGCTCCTACAATGAGCAGTTCTTC
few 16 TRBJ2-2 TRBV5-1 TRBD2 CASSLLGLANTGELFF TGCGCCAGCAGCTTGCTCGGACTAGCGAATACCGGGGAGCTGTTTTTT
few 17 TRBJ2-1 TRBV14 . CASSQVGDSRLYNEQFF TGTGCCAGCAGCCAAGTTGGGGACTCCCGCCTTTACAATGAGCAGTTCTTC